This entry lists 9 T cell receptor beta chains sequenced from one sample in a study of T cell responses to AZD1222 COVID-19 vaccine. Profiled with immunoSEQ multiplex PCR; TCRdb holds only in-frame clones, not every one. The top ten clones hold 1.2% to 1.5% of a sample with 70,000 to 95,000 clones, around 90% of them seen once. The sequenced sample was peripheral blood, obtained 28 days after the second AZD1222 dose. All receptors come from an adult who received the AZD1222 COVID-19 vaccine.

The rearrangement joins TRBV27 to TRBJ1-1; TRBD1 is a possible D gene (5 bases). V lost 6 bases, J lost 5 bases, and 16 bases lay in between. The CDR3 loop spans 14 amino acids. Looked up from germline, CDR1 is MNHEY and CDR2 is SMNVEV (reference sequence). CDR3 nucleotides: TGTGCCAGCAGCCAGCAGGGTTCCAGGACTGAAGCTTTCTTT. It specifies CASSQQGSRTEAFF.

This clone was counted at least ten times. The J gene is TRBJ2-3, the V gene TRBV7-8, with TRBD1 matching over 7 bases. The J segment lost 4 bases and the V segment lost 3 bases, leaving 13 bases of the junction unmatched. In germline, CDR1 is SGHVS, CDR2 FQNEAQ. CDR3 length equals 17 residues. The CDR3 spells CASSFPKGAQEADTQYF. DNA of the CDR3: TGTGCCAGCAGCTTCCCTAAGGGGGCCCAAGAAGCAGATACGCAGTATTTT.

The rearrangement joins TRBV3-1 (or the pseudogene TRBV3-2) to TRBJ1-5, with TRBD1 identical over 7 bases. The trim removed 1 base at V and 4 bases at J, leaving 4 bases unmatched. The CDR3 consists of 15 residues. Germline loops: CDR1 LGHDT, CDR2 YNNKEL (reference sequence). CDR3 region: CASSQGSGGNQPQHF. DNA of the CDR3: TGTGCCAGCAGCCAAGGTTCAGGGGGAAATCAGCCCCAGCATTTT.

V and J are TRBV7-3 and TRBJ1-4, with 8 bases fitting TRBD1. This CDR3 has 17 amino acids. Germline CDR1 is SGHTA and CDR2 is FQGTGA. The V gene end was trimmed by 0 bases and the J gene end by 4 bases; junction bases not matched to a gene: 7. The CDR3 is CASSLTVTGVFNEKLFF. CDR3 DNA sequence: TGTGCCAGCAGCTTAACGGTGACAGGGGTTTTTAATGAAAAACTGTTTTTT.

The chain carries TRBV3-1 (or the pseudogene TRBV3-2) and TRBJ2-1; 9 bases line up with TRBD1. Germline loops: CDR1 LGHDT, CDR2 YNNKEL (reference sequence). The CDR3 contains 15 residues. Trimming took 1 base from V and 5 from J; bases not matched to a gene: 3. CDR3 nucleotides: TGTGCCAGCAGCCAAGCCGGGACAGGGAACAATGAGCAGTTCTTC. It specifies CASSQAGTGNNEQFF.

The chain's CDR3 is CAWSHGGGYTF. The CDR3 DNA reads as TGTGCCTGGAGTCATGGTGGTGGCTACACCTTC. This chain connects TRBV30 to TRBJ1-2; D is uncertain. The V end was cut by 2 bases, the J end by 7 bases, with 8 bases between. In germline, CDR1 is GTSNPN, CDR2 SVGIG (reference sequence). This CDR3 region has 11 residues.

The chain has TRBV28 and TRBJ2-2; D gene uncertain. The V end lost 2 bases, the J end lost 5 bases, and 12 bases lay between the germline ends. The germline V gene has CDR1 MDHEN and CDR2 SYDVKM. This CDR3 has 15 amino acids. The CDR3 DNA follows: TGTGCCAGCAGTTTAATGGTACAGTTAACCGGGGAGCTGTTTTTT. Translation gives CASSLMVQLTGELFF.

The CDR3 here is CASSLAGTGSYNEQFF. The DNA of the CDR3 is TGTGCCAGCAGCTTAGCCGGGACAGGTTCCTACAATGAGCAGTTCTTC. The gene calls are TRBV7-2 and TRBJ2-1; TRBD1 aligns across 8 bases. Germline V gene lookup returns CDR1 SGHTA and CDR2 FQGNSA. The CDR3 sequence is 16 residues long. Trimming removed 0 bases from V and 1 base from J; junction bases left unmatched: 2.

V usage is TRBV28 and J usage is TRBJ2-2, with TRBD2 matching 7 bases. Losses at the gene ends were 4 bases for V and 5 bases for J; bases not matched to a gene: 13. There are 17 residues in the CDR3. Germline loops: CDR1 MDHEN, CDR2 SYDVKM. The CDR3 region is CASSSPRKRGGTGELFF. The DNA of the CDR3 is TGTGCCAGCAGTTCCCCCCGCAAGCGGGGTGGTACCGGGGAGCTGTTTTTT.